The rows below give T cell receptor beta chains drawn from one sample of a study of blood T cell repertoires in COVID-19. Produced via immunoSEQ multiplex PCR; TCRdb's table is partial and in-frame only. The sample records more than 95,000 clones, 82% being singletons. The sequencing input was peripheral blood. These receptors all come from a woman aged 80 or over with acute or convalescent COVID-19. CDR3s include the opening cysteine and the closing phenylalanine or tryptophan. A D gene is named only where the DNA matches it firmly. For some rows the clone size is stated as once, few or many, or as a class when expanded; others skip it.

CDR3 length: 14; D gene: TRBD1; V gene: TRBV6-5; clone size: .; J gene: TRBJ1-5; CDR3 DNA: TGTGCCAGCATCTTAGGGACAGGCAATCAGCCCCAGCATTTT; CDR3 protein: CASILGTGNQPQHF
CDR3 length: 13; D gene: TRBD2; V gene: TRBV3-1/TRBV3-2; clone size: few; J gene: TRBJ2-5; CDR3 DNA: TGTGCCAGCTCACTAGCGGGAGGGACCACCCAGTACTTC; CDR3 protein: CASSLAGGTTQYF
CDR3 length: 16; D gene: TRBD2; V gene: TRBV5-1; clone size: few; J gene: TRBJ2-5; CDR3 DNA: TGCGCCAGCAGCTTGGGGCTAGCGGGAGTATCAGAGACCCAGTACTTC; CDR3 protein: CASSLGLAGVSETQYF
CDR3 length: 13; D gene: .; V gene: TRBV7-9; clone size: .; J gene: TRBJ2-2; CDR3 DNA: TGTGCCAGCAGCCTAACTTATACCGGGGAGCTGTTTTTT; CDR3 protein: CASSLTYTGELFF
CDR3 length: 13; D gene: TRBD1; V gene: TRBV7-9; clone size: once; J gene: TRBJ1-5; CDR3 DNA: TGTGCCAGCAGCTTAGAAGGGGGCCAGCCCCAGCATTTT; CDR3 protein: CASSLEGGQPQHF
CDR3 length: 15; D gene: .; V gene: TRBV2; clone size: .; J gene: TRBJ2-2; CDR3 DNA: TGTGCCAGCAGTAAAGACAGACCGAACACCGGGGAGCTGTTTTTT; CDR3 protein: CASSKDRPNTGELFF
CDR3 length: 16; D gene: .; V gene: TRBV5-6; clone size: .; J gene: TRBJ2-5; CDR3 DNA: TGTGCCAGCAGCTGGCGACAGGACCTGTACCAAGAGACCCAGTACTTC; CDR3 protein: CASSWRQDLYQETQYF
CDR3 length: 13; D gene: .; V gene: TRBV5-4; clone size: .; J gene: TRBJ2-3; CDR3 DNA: TGTGCCAGCAGCTTGGACCCCCTGAGTACGCAGTATTTT; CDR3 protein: CASSLDPLSTQYF
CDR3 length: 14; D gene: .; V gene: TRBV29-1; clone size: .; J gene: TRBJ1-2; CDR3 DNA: TGCAGCGTTGGTAGACTGGACAGCAACTATGGCTACACCTTC; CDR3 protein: CSVGRLDSNYGYTF
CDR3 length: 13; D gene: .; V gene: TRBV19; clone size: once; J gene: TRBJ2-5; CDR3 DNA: TGTGCCAGTAGGATGGAGGGCTCGGAGACCCAGTACTTC; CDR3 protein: CASRMEGSETQYF
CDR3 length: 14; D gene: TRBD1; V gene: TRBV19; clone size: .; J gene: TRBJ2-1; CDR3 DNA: TGTGCCAGTAGACCGGGACAGGCTAACAATGAGCAGTTCTTC; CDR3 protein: CASRPGQANNEQFF
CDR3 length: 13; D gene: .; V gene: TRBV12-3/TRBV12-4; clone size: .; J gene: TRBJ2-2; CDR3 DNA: TGTGCCAGCAGTAGACTAGTTCCCGGGGAGCTGTTTTTT; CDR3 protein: CASSRLVPGELFF
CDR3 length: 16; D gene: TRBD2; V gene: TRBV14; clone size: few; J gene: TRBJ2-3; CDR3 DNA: TGTGCCAGCAGTAAGAGAGCGGGAGGGCTCACAGATACGCAGTATTTT; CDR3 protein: CASSKRAGGLTDTQYF
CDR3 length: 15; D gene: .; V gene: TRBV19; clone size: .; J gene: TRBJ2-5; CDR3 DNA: TGTGCCAGTAGCCCAGACATCAGGAATAGGGAGACCCAGTACTTC; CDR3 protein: CASSPDIRNRETQYF
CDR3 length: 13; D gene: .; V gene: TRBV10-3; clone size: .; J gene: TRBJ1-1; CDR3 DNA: TGTGCCATCAGAATACACGGGGACACTGAAGCTTTCTTT; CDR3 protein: CAIRIHGDTEAFF
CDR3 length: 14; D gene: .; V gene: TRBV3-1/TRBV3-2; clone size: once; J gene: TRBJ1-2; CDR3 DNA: TGTGCCAGCAGCCCGACGGCGGGGAACTATGGCTACACCTTC; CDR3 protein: CASSPTAGNYGYTF
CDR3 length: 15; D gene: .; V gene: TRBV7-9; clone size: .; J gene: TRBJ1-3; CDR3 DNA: TGTGCCAGCAGCTTAGATCGGGGTACTGGAAACACCATATATTTT; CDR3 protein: CASSLDRGTGNTIYF
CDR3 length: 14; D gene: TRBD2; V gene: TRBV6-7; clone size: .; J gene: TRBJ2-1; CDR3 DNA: TGTGCCACCCCTAGCGGGAGGGCCGGTAATGAGCAGTTCTTC; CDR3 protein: CATPSGRAGNEQFF
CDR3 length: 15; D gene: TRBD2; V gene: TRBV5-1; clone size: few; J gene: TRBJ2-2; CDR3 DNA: TGCGCCAGCAGCTTGGCACTAGCGGACACCGGGGAGCTGTTTTTT; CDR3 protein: CASSLALADTGELFF
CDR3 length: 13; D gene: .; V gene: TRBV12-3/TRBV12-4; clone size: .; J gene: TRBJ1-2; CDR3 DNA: TGTGCCAGCAGTTCGTCGTCCCTCTATGGCTACACCTTC; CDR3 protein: CASSSSSLYGYTF
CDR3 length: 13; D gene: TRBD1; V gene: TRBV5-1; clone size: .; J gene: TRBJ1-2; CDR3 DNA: TGCGCCAGCCAGGGGGCGAGTGGCTATGGCTACACCTTC; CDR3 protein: CASQGASGYGYTF
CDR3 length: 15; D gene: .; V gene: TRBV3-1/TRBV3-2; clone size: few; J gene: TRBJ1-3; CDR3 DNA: TGTGCCAGCAGCCCCCCTCGGACTACTGGAAACACCATATATTTT; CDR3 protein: CASSPPRTTGNTIYF
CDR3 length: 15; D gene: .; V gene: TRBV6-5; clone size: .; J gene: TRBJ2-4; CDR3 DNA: TGTGCCAGCAGTTACTCGGGGAGTATCAAAAACATTCAGTACTTC; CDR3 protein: CASSYSGSIKNIQYF
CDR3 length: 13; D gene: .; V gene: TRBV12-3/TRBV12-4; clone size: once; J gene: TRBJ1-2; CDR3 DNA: TGTGCCAGCAGTTCCGACAGAGTCTATGGCTACACCTTC; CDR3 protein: CASSSDRVYGYTF
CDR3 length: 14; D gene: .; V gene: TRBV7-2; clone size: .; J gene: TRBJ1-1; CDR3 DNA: TGTGCCAGCAGCCCCGGACAGCTGAACACTGAAGCTTTCTTT; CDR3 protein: CASSPGQLNTEAFF
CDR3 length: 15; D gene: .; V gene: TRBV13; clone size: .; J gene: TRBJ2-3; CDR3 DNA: TGTGCCAGCAGTTCGATAGCGGTTAGCACAGATACGCAGTATTTT; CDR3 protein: CASSSIAVSTDTQYF
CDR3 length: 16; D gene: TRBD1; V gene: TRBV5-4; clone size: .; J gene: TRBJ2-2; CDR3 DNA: TGTGCCAGCAGCTCCGGACAGGGTTTCAATACCGGGGAGCTGTTTTTT; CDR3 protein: CASSSGQGFNTGELFF